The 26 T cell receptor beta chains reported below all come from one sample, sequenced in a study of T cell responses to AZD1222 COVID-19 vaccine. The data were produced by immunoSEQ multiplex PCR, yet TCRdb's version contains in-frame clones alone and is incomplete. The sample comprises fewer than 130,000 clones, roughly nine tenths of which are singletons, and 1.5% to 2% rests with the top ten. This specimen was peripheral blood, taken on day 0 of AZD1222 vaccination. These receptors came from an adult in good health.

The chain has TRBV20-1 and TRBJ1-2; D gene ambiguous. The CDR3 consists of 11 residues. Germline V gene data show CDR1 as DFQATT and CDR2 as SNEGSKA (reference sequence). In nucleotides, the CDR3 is TGCAGGTCGAGACGGACGGACGTCGACACCTTC. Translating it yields CRSRRTDVDTF.

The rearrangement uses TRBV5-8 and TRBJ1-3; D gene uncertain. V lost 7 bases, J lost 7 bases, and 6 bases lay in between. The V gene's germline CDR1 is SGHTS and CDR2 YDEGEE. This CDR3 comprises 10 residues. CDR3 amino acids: CASGGNTIYF. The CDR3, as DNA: TGTGCCAGCGGTGGGAACACCATATATTTT. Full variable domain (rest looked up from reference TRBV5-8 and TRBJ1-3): EAGVTQSPTHLIKTRGQQATLRCSPISGHTSVYWYQQALGLGLQFLLWYDEGEERNRGNFPPRFSGRQFPNYSSELNVNALELEDSALYLCASGGNTIYFGEGSWLTVV.

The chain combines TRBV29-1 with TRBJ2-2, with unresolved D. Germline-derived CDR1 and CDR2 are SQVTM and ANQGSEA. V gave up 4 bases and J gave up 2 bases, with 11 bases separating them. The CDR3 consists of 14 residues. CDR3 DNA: TGCAGCGTTGTTGTTATCCCTAACACCGGGGAGCTGTTTTTT. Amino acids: CSVVVIPNTGELFF.

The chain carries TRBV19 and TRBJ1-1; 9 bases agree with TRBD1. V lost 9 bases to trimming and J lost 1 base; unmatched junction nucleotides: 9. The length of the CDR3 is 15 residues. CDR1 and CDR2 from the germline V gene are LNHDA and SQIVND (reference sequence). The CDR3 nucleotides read TGTGCCAGCTATAGGGACAGGGCAACGAACACTGAAGCTTTCTTT. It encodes CASYRDRATNTEAFF.

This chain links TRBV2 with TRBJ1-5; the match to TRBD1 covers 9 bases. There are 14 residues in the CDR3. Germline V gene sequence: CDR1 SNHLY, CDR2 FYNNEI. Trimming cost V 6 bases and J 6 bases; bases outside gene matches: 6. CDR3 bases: TGTGCCAGCAGCGGACAGGGGATCAGTCAGCCCCAGCATTTT. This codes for CASSGQGISQPQHF.

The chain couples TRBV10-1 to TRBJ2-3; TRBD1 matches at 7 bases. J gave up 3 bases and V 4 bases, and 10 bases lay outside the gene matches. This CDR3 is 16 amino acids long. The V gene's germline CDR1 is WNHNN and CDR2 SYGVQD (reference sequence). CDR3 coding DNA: TGCGCCAGCAGTGTGAGACAGGGAGCGAGGACAGATACGCAGTATTTT. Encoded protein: CASSVRQGARTDTQYF.

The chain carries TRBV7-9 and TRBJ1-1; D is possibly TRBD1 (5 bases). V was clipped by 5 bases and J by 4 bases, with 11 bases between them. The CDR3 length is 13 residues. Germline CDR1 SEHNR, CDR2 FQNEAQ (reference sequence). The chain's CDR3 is CASSPTGGTEAFF. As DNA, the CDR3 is TGTGCCAGCAGCCCCACCGGGGGCACTGAAGCTTTCTTT.

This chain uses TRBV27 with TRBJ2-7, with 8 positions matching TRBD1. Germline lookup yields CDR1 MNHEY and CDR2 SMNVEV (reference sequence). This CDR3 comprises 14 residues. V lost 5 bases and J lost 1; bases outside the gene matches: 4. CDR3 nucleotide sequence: TGTGCCAGCAGTGGACAGGGCCGGTCCTACGAGCAGTACTTC. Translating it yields CASSGQGRSYEQYF.

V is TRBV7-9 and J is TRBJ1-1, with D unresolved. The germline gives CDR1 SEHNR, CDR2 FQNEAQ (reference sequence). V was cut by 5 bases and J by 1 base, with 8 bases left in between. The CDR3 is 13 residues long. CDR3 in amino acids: CASSLMENTEAFF. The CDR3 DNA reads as TGTGCCAGCAGCCTAATGGAGAACACTGAAGCTTTCTTT.

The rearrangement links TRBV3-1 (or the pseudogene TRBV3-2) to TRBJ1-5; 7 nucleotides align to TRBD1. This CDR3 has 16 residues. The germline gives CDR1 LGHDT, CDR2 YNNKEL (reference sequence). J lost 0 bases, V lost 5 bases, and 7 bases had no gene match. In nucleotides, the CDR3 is TGTGCCAGCAGCAAGGGGACAGCGACTAGCAATCAGCCCCAGCATTTT. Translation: CASSKGTATSNQPQHF.

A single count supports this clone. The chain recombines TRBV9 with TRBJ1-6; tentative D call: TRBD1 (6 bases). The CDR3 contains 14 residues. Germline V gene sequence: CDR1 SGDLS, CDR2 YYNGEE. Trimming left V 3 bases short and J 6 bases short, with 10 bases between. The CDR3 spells CASSAGQFNSPLHF. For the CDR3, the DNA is TGTGCCAGCAGCGCTGGACAGTTTAATTCACCCCTCCACTTT.

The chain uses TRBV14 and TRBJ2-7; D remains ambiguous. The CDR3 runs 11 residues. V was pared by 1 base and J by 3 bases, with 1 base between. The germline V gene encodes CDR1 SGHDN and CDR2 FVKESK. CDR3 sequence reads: CASSQVYEQYF. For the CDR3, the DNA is TGTGCCAGCAGCCAAGTCTACGAGCAGTACTTC.

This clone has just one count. Written as DNA, the CDR3 is TGTGCCAGCAGCTTAGGCAGCGACCCAACCTACGAGCAGTACTTC. Translated: CASSLGSDPTYEQYF. The chain carries TRBV13 and TRBJ2-7, with D unresolved. This CDR3 has 15 residues. Germline V CDR1 and CDR2: PRHDT, FYEKMQ (reference sequence). V was clipped by 0 bases and J by 2 bases, with 11 bases between them. Full variable domain (remainder filled in from reference TRBV13 and TRBJ2-7): AAGVIQSPRHLIKEKRETATLKCYPIPRHDTVYWYQQGPGQDPQFLISFYEKMQSDKGSIPDRFSAQQFSDYHSELNMSSLELGDSALYFCASSLGSDPTYEQYFGPGTRLTVT.

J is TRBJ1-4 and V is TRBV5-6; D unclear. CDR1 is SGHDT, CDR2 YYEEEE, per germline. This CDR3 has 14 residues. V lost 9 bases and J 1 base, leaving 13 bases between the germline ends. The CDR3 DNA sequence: TGTGCCACCGCCTCCGGACTAACTAATGAAAAACTGTTTTTT. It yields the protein CATASGLTNEKLFF.

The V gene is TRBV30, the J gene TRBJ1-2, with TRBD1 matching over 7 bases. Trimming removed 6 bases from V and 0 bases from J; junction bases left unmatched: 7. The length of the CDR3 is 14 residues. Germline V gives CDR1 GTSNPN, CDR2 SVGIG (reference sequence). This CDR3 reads CACSGTATNYGYTF. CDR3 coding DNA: TGTGCCTGCTCCGGGACAGCCACTAACTATGGCTACACCTTC.

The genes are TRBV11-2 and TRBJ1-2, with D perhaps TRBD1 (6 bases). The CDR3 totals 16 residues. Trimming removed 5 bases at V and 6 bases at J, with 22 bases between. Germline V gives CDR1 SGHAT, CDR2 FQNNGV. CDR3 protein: CASSPFKGGSYHGYTF. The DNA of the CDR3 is TGTGCCAGCAGCCCGTTCAAAGGGGGGAGCTATCATGGCTACACCTTC.

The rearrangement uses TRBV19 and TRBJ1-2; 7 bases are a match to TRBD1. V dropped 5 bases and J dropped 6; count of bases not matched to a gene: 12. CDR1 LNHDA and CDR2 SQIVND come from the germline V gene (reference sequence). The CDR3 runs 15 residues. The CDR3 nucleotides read TGTGCCAGTAGTGCACACCGAACAGGGGTCGATGGCTACACCTTC. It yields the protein CASSAHRTGVDGYTF.

CDR3 region: CASSPPGGDHQPQHF. DNA for the CDR3: TGTGCCAGCAGTCCGCCGGGGGGGGACCATCAGCCCCAGCATTTT. The rearrangement joins TRBV25-1 to TRBJ1-5; a possible D gene is TRBD1 (5 bases). The CDR3 extends over 15 amino acids. Germline values: CDR1 MGHDK, CDR2 SYGVNS. V was clipped by 5 bases and J by 5 bases, with 16 bases between them.

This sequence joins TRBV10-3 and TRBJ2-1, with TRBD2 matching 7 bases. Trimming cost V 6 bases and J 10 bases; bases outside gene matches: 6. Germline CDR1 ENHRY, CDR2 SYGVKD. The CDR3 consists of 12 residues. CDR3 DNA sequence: TGTGCCATCAGCCCCGCGGGGGAGGAGCAGTTCTTC. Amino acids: CAISPAGEEQFF.

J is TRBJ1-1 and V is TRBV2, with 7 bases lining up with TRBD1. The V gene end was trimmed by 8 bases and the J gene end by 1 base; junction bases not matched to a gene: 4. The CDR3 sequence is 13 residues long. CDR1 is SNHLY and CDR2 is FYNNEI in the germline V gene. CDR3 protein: CASAGQRNTEAFF. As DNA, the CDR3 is TGTGCCAGCGCGGGACAGAGGAACACTGAAGCTTTCTTT.

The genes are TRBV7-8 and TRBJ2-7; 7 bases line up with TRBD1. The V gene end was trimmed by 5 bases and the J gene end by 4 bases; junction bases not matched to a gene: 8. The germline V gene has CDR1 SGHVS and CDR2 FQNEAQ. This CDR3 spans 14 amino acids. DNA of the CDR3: TGTGCCAGCAGCCTTGGGGACAGAATATACGAGCAGTACTTC. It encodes CASSLGDRIYEQYF.

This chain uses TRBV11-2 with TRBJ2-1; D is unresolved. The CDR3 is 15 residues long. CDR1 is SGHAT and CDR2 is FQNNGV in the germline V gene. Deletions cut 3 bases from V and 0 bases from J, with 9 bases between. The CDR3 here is CASSFGMSSYNEQFF. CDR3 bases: TGTGCCAGCAGCTTTGGAATGAGCTCCTACAATGAGCAGTTCTTC. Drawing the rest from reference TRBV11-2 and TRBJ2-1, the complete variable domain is EAGVAQSPRYKIIEKRQSVAFWCNPISGHATLYWYQQILGQGPKLLIQFQNNGVVDDSQLPKDRFSAERLKGVDSTLKIQPAKLEDSAVYLCASSFGMSSYNEQFFGPGTRLTVL.

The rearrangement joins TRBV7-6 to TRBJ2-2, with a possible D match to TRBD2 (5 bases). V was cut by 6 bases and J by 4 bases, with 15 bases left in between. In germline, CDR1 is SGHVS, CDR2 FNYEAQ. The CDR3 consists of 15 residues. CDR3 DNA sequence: TGTGCCAGCAGGATGCAACCGGGGAGCACCGGGGAGCTGTTTTTT. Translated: CASRMQPGSTGELFF.

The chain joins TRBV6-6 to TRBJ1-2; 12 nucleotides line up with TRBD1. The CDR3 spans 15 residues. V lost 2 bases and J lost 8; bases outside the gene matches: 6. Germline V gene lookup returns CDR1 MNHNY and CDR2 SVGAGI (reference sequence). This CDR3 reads CASSYDGTGGSGYTF. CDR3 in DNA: TGTGCCAGCAGTTACGACGGGACAGGGGGCTCCGGCTACACCTTC.

The CDR3 loop reads CASMEQGRTYEQYF. The CDR3 DNA reads TGTGCCAGCATGGAACAGGGGAGAACCTACGAGCAGTACTTC. The genes are TRBV6-5 and TRBJ2-7, with 7 bases lining up with TRBD1. Germline CDR1 is MNHEY and CDR2 is SVGAGI. With V trimmed by 7 bases and J by 2 bases, 8 bases remained unmatched. The CDR3 spans 14 residues.

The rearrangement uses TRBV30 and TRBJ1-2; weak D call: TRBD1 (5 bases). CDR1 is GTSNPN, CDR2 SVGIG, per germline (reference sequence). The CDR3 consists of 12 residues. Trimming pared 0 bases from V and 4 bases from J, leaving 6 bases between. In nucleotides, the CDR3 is TGTGCCTGGAGTGTCCAGGGCTATGGCTACACCTTC. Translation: CAWSVQGYGYTF. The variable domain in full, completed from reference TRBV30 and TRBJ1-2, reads SQTIHQWPATLVQPVGSPLSLECTVEGTSNPNLYWYRQAAGRGLQLLFYSVGIGQISSEVPQNLSASRPQDRQFILSSKKLLLSDSGFYLCAWSVQGYGYTFGSGTRLTVV.